Presented here are 9 T cell receptor beta chains from one specimen sequenced in a study of beta chain features in type 1 diabetes. The whole isolated RNA underwent reverse transcription, so sequencing captured expressed TCRB transcripts. Measured with immunoSEQ multiplex PCR; TCRdb has only the in-frame clones, and not every one. This table has around 710,000 clones, around 12% appearing once. No antigen has been assigned to these receptors. Study-wide results and caveats: The study found moderately but significantly shorter TCRB CDR3s in all four CD4+ subsets of Type 1 diabetes patients.

The sample consisted of naive CD4+ T cells from blood. The origin of the receptors is a man aged 30 to 45 with type 1 diabetes.

This clone was detected a few times. V gene TRBV5-1 combines with J gene TRBJ2-7, with 14 bases that match TRBD2. Germline V gives CDR1 SGHRS, CDR2 YFSETQ. V lost 4 bases and J lost 5; bases outside the gene matches: 5. This CDR3 comprises 15 residues. The CDR3 sequence: CASSEMTSGGDEQYF. CDR3 nucleotide sequence: TGCGCCAGCAGCGAGATGACTAGCGGGGGGGACGAGCAGTACTTC.

This clone was detected a few times. The CDR3 sequence is CASSSGQDRRYGYTF. As DNA, the CDR3 is TGTGCCAGCAGCTCTGGACAGGACCGAAGATATGGCTACACCTTC. The chain couples TRBV7-2 to TRBJ1-2; 7 bases fit TRBD1. This CDR3 has 15 residues. V was pared by 4 bases and J by 5 bases, with 10 bases of the junction left unmatched. Germline assignment: CDR1 SGHTA and CDR2 FQGNSA.

The chain has TRBV20-1 and TRBJ2-1; D gene uncertain. The CDR3 consists of 11 residues. V was shortened by 3 bases and J by 6 bases, with 6 bases between the two germline ends. Germline lookup yields CDR1 DFQATT and CDR2 SNEGSKA (reference sequence). The chain's CDR3 is CSARGINEQFF. The CDR3 DNA reads TGCAGTGCTAGGGGGATCAATGAGCAGTTCTTC.

The rearrangement joins TRBV30 to TRBJ1-3; D remains unclear. Germline CDR1 reads GTSNPN; CDR2 reads SVGIG (reference sequence). The CDR3 runs 12 residues. Trimming stripped 0 bases from V and 8 bases from J, with 8 bases between. The CDR3 sequence is CAWSVNAHTIYF. The DNA of the CDR3 is TGTGCCTGGAGTGTTAATGCTCACACCATATATTTT.

This clone was picked up a small number of times. This rearrangement joins TRBV7-3 to TRBJ2-2; D not certain. The CDR3 covers 15 residues. CDR1 is SGHTA and CDR2 is FQGTGA in the germline V gene. V shed 0 bases and J shed 7 bases, with 12 bases lying between them. The DNA for the CDR3 is TGTGCCAGCAGCTTAACCCCGGCGGTCTACGGGGAGCTGTTTTTT. It codes for CASSLTPAVYGELFF.

This clone was observed a handful of times. J is TRBJ2-1 and V is TRBV15; tentatively, D is TRBD1 (6 bases). This CDR3 comprises 14 residues. Germline CDR1 LNHNV, CDR2 YYDKDF (reference sequence). Trimming left V 3 bases short and J 3 bases short, with 9 bases between. The CDR3 region has the DNA TGTGCCACCAGCAGTAGGACAGTCTACAATGAGCAGTTCTTC. This codes for CATSSRTVYNEQFF. The entire variable domain, with the rest obtained from reference TRBV15 and TRBJ2-1, is as follows: DAMVIQNPRYQVTQFGKPVTLSCSQTLNHNVMYWYQQKSSQAPKLLFHYYDKDFNNEADTPDNFQSRRPNTSFCFLDIRSPGLGDTAMYLCATSSRTVYNEQFFGPGTRLTVL.

The J gene is TRBJ1-5, the V gene TRBV23-1, with 10 bases fitting TRBD1. TRBV23-1 is placed among ORFs of uncertain function. J lost 0 bases, V lost 2 bases, and 16 bases had no gene match. The CDR3 extends over 21 amino acids. CDR3 sequence (DNA): TGCGCCAGCAGTCAAGATAGGGTAGGGACAGGGGACCCAAATAGCAATCAGCCCCAGCATTTT. Amino acid sequence: CASSQDRVGTGDPNSNQPQHF.

This clone has a handful of counts. The V gene is TRBV15, the J gene TRBJ1-5; D not certain. From germline, CDR1 is LNHNV and CDR2 YYDKDF (reference sequence). CDR3 size: 14 residues. The V end was cut by 0 bases, the J end by 7 bases, with 10 bases between. The CDR3 loop reads CATSREGSRQPQHF. The CDR3 DNA reads as TGTGCCACCAGCAGAGAAGGCTCGAGGCAGCCCCAGCATTTT.

This clone was recorded only once. The CDR3 coding sequence is TGCGCCAGCCGATCCGAACAGGGAGACTATGGCTACACCTTC. Protein sequence: CASRSEQGDYGYTF. The chain recombines TRBV5-1 with TRBJ1-2; tentatively, D is TRBD1 (6 bases). Germline V gene lookup returns CDR1 SGHRS and CDR2 YFSETQ. The V gene lost 7 bases and the J gene lost 3 bases, with 16 bases spanning the gap. The CDR3 extends over 14 amino acids. Based on the CDR3 plus reference TRBV5-1 and TRBJ1-2, the full variable domain is KAGVTQTPRYLIKTRGQQVTLSCSPISGHRSVSWYQQTPGQGLQFLFEYFSETQRNKGNFPGRFSGRQFSNSRSEMNVSTLELGDSALYLCASRSEQGDYGYTFGSGTRLTVV.